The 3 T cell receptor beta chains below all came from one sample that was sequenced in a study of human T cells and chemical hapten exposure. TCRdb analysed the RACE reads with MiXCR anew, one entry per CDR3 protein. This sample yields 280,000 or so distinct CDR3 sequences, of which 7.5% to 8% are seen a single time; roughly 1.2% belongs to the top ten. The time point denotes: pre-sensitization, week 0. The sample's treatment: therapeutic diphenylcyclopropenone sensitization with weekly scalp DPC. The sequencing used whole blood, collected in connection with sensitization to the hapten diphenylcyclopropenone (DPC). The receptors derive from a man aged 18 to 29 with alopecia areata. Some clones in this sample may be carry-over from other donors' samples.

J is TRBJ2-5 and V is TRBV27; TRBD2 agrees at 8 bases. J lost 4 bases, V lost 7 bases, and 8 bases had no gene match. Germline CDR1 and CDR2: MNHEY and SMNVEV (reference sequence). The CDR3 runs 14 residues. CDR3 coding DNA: TGTGCCAGCAACCGGGAGGGCCGGGGAGAGACCCAGTACTTC. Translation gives CASNREGRGETQYF.

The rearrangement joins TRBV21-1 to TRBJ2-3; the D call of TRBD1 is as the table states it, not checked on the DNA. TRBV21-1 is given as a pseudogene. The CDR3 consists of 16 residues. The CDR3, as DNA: TGTGCCAGCAGCAAAGCGCACGGGGACAGCACAGATACGCAGTATTTT. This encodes CASSKAHGDSTDTQYF.

The CDR3 coding sequence is TGTGCCAGTAGTACCTCGACAGGGTCCAAAAACATTCAGTACTTC. It encodes CASSTSTGSKNIQYF. The gene calls are TRBV19 and TRBJ2-4, with 7 bases that match TRBD1. V shed 4 bases, J shed 2 bases, and the junction held 5 bases outside the gene matches. The germline V gene encodes CDR1 LNHDA and CDR2 SQIVND (reference sequence). This CDR3 is 15 amino acids long.